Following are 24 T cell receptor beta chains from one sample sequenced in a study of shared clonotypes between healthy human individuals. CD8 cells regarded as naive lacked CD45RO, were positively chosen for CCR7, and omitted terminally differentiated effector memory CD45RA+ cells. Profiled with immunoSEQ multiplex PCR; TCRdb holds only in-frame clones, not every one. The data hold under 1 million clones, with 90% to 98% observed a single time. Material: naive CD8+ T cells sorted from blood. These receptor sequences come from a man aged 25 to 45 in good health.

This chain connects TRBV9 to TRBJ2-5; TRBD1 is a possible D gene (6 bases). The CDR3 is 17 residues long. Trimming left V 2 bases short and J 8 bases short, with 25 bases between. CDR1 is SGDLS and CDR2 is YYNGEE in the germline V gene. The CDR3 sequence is CASSVGPGAGEFGTQYF. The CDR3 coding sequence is TGTGCCAGCAGCGTGGGGCCCGGGGCAGGGGAGTTCGGAACCCAGTACTTC.

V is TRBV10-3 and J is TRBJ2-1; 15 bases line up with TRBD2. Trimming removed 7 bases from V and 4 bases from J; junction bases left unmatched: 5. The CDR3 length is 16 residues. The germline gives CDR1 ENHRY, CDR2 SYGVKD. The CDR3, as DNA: TGTGCCATCACGGCCGGGACTAGCGGGAGGTACAATGAGCAGTTCTTC. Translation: CAITAGTSGRYNEQFF.

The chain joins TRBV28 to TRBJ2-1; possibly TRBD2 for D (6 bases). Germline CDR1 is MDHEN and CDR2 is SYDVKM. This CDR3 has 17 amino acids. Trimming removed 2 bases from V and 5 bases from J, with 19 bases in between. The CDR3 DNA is TGTGCCAGCAGTTTACCCCCCGGAGGGAGAGTCAACAATGAGCAGTTCTTC. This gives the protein CASSLPPGGRVNNEQFF. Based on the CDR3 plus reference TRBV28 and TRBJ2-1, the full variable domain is DVKVTQSSRYLVKRTGEKVFLECVQDMDHENMFWYRQDPGLGLRLIYFSYDVKMKEKGDIPEGYSVSREKKERFSLILESASTNQTSMYLCASSLPPGGRVNNEQFFGPGTRLTVL.

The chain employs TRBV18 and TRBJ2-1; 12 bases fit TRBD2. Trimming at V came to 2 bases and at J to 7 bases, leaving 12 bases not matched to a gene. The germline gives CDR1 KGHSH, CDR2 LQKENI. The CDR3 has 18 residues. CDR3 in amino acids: CASSPSGLAGKLGNEQFF. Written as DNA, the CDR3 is TGTGCCAGCTCACCATCGGGACTAGCGGGCAAGCTGGGGAATGAGCAGTTCTTC.

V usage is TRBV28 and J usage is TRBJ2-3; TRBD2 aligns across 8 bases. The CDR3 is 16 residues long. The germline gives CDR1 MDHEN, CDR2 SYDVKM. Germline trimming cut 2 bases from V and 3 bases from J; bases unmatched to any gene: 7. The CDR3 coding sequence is TGTGCCAGCAGTTTAGGAAGCGGGAGACGTACAGATACGCAGTATTTT. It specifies CASSLGSGRRTDTQYF.

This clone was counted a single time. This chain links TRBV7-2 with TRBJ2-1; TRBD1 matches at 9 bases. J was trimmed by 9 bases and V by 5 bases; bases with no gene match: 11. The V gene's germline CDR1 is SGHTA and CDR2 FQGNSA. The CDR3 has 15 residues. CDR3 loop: CASSQAGQGFTEQFF. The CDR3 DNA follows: TGTGCCAGCAGCCAGGCGGGACAGGGTTTTACTGAGCAGTTCTTC.

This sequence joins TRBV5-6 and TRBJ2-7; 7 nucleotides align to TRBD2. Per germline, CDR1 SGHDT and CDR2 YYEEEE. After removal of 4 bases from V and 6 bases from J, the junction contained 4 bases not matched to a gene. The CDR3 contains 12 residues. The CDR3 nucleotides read TGTGCCAGCAGCCTTCCTAGCGGCGAGCAGTACTTC. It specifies CASSLPSGEQYF.

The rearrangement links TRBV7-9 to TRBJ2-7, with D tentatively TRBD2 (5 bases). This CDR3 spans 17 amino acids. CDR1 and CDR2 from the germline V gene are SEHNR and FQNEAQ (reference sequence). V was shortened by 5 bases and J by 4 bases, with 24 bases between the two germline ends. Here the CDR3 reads CASSTTVLEEEIYEQYF. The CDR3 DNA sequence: TGTGCCAGCAGCACTACCGTACTGGAGGAGGAAATATACGAGCAGTACTTC.

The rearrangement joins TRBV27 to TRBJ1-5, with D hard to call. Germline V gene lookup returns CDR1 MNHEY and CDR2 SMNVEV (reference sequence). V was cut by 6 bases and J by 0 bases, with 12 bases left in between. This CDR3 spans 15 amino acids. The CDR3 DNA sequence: TGTGCCAGCAGGGTCACACCTTATAGCAATCAGCCCCAGCATTTT. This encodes CASRVTPYSNQPQHF.

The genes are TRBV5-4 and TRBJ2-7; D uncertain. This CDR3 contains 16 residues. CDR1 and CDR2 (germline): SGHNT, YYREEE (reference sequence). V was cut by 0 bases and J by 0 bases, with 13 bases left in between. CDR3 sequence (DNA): TGTGCCAGCAGCTTGGAAGGATTCCACCGCTCCTACGAGCAGTACTTC. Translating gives CASSLEGFHRSYEQYF.

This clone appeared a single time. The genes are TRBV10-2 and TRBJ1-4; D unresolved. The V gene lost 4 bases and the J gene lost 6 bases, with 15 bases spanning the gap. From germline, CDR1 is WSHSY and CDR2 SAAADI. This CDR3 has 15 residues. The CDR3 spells CASSGPVTEHEKLFF. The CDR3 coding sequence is TGCGCCAGCAGTGGGCCTGTGACTGAACATGAAAAACTGTTTTTT.

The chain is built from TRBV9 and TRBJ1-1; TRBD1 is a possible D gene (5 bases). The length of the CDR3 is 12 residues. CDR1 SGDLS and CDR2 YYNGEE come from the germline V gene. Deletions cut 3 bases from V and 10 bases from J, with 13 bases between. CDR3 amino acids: CASSGPQGAAFF. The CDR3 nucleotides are TGTGCCAGCAGCGGGCCCCAGGGCGCAGCTTTCTTT. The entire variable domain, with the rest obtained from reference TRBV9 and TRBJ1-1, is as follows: DSGVTQTPKHLITATGQRVTLRCSPRSGDLSVYWYQQSLDQGLQFLIQYYNGEERAKGNILERFSAQQFPDLHSELNLSSLELGDSALYFCASSGPQGAAFFGQGTRLTVV.

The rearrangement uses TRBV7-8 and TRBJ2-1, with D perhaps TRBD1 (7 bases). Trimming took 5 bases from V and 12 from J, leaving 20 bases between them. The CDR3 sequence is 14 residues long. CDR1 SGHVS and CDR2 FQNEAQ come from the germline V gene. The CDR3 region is CASSPWSEGAAQFF. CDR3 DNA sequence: TGTGCCAGCAGCCCATGGTCGGAGGGGGCCGCGCAGTTCTTC.

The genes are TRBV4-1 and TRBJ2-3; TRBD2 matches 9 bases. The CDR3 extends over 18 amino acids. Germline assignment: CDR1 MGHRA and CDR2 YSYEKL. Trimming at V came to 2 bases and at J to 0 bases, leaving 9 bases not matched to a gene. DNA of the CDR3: TGCGCCAGCAGCCAACTGTGGCTAGCGGGACCTAGCACAGATACGCAGTATTTT. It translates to CASSQLWLAGPSTDTQYF.

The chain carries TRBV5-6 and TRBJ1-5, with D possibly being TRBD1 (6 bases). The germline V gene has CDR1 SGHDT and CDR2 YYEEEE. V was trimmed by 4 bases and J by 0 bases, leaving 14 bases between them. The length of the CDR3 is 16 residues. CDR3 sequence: CASSHTQGNSNQPQHF. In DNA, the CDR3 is TGTGCCAGCAGCCACACACAGGGTAATAGCAATCAGCCCCAGCATTTT.

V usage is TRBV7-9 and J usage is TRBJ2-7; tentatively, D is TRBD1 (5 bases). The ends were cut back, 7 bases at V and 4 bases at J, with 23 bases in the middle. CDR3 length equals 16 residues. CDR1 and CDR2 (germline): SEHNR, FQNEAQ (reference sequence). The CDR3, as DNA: TGTGCCAGCACCTTCGTGGATGGACAAAATCGTTACGAGCAGTACTTC. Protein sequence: CASTFVDGQNRYEQYF.

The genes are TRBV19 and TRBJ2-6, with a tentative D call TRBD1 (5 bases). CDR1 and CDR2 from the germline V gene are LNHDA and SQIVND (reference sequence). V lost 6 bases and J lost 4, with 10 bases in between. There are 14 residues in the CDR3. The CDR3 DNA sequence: TGTGCCAGTAGAACAGGTCCCGGGGCCAACGTCCTGACTTTC. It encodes CASRTGPGANVLTF.

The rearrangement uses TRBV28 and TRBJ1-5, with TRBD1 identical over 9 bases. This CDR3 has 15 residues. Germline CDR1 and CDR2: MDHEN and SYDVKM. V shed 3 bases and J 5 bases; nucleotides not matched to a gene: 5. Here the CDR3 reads CASSFLGDRDQPQHF. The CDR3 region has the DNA TGTGCCAGCAGTTTTCTAGGGGACAGGGATCAGCCCCAGCATTTT.

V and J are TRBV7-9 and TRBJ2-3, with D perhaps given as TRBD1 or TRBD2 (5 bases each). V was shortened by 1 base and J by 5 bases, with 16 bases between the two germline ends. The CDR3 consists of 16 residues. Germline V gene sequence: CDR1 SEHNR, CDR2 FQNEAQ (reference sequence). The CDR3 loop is CASSLGRGEARDTQYF. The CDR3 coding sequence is TGTGCCAGCAGCTTAGGTAGGGGAGAAGCGAGAGATACGCAGTATTTT.

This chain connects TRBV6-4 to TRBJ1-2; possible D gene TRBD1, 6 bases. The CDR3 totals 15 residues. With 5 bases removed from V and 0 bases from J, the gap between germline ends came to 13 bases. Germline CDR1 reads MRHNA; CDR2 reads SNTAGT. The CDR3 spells CASSLRGGSNYGYTF. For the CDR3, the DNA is TGTGCCAGCAGTCTCCGAGGGGGATCTAACTATGGCTACACCTTC.

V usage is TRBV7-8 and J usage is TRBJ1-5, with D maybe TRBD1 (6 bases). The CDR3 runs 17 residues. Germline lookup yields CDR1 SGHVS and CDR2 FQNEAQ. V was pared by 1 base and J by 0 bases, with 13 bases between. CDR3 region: CASSLEQGTDSNQPQHF. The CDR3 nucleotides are TGTGCCAGCAGCTTAGAACAGGGAACAGATAGCAATCAGCCCCAGCATTTT.

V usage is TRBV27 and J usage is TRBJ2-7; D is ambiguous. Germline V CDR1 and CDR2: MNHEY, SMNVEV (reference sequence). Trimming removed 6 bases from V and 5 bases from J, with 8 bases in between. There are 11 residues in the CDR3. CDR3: CASRGTDEQYF. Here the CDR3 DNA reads TGTGCCAGCAGGGGAACCGACGAGCAGTACTTC.

The DNA of the CDR3 is TGCGCCAGCAGCCAAGATACAGGGACAGAGACCCAGTACTTC. Protein: CASSQDTGTETQYF. J is TRBJ2-5 and V is TRBV4-1; possible D gene TRBD1, 6 bases. The CDR3 has 14 residues. CDR1 MGHRA and CDR2 YSYEKL come from the germline V gene. Trimming shortened V by 0 bases and J by 4 bases, and 9 bases separated the two germline ends.

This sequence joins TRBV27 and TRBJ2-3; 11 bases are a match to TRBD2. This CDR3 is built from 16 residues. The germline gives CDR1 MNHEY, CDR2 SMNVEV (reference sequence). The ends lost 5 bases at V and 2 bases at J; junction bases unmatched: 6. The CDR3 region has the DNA TGTGCCAGCAGTCCCGGGACTAGCGGAACCACAGATACGCAGTATTTT. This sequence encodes CASSPGTSGTTDTQYF.